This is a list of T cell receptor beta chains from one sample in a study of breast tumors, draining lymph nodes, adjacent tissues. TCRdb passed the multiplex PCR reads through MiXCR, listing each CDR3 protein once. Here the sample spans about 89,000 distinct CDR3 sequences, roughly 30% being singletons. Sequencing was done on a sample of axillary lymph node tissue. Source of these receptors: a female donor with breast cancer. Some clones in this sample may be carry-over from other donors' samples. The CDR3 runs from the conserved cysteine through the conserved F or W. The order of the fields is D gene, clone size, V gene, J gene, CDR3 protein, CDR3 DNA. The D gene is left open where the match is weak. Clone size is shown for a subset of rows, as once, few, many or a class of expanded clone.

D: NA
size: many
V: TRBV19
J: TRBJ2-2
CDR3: CASRWENTGELFF
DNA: TGTGCCAGTAGGTGGGAGAACACCGGGGAGCTGTTTTTT

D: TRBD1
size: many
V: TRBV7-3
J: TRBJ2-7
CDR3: CASSSPAQGIYEQYF
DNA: TGTGCCAGCAGCTCCCCGGCACAGGGGATATACGAGCAGTACTTC

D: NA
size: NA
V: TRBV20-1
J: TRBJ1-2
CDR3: CSARGSLNYGYTF
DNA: TGCAGTGCTAGAGGCAGCCTGAACTATGGCTACACCTTC

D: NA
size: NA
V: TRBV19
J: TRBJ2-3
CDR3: CASSIELGFSSQYF
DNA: TGTGCCAGTAGTATAGAACTTGGCTTTTCCTCGCAGTATTTT

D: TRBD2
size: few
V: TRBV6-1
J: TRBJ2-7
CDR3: CASRLADSYEQYF
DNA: TGTGCCAGCAGGCTAGCGGACTCCTACGAGCAGTACTTC

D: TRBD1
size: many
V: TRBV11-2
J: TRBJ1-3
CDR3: CASSYAGQGANTIYF
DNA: TGTGCCAGCAGCTACGCGGGACAGGGTGCAAACACCATATATTTT

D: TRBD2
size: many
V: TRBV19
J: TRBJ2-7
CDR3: CASSMGSSGRGYEQYF
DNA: TGTGCCAGTAGTATGGGTTCTAGCGGGAGAGGATACGAGCAGTACTTC

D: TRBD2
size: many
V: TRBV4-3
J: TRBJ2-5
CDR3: CASSQETSDQETQYF
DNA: TGCGCCAGCAGCCAAGAAACTAGCGACCAAGAGACCCAGTACTTC

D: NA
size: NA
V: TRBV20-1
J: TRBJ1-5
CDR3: CSARDSQGLNNQPQHF
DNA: TGCAGTGCTAGAGATTCGCAGGGGTTAAACAATCAGCCCCAGCATTTT

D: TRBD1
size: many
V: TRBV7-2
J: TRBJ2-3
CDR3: CASSLGDRLSTDTQYF
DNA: TGTGCCAGCAGCTTAGGGGACAGGCTCAGCACAGATACGCAGTATTTT

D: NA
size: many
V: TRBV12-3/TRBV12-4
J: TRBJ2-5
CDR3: CASTAGETQYF
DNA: TGTGCCAGCACTGCGGGAGAGACCCAGTACTTC

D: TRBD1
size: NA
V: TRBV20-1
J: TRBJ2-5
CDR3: CSETGDVTETQYF
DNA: TGCAGTGAGACAGGGGACGTCACGGAGACCCAGTACTTC

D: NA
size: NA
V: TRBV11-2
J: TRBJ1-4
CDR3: CASIRQENMKNCF
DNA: TGTGCCAGCATTAGACAGGAGAACATGAAAAACTGTTTT

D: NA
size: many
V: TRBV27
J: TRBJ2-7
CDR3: CDDRGFGAEQYF
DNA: TGTGACGACCGGGGCTTCGGGGCCGAGCAGTACTTC